This TCR beta chain came from a study of cytomegalovirus exposure and HLA in healthy donors. Whole-study findings and limits: Highest at DRB1 and lowest at HLA-C, TCR association rates differed among HLA loci in a later analysis. Around 160 TCR beta chains were listed as cytomegalovirus-associated. Both high specificity and high sensitivity reportedly marked the classifier's diagnosis of cytomegalovirus status.

With regard to this clone: Its specificity is unknown.

Germline V gene data show CDR1 as LNHDA and CDR2 as SQIVND (reference sequence). The CDR3 length is 13 residues. Trimming removed 3 bases from V and 1 base from J, with 4 bases in between. The study ran its PCR with 60 Vbeta and 13 Jbeta primers. Per the study methods: Later reanalysis found 60 million to 90 million unique TCR beta chains, roughly 9.9 million of them shared. Libraries were prepared by immunoSEQ multiplex PCR; TCRdb keeps only in-frame clonotypes and omits some of them. D and trimming were read from the DNA, whereas the V and J calls and clone size are those reported in that table. The profile covers approximately 69,000 clones, with 76% appearing a single time and around 3.3% taken by the ten largest.

V usage is TRBV19 and J usage is TRBJ2-1, with unresolved D. The clonotype originates from a man between 18 and 29 years old in good health and CMV-seronegative. Sequencing was carried out using PBMCs. The CDR3 DNA reads as TGTGCCAGTAGTATCGGTTCCTACAATGAGCAGTTCTTC. It encodes CASSIGSYNEQFF.